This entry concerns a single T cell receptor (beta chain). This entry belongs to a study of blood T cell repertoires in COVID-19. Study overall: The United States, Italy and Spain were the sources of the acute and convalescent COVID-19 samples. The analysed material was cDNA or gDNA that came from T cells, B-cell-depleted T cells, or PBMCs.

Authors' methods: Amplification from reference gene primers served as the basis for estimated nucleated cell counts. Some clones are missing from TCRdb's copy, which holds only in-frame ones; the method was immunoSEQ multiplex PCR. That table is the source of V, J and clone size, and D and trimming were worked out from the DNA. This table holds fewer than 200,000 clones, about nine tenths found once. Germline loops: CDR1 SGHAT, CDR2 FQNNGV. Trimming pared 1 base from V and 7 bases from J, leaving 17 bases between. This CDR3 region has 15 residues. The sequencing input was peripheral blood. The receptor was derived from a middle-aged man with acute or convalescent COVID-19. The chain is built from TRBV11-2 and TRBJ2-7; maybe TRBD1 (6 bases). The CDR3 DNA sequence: TGTGCCAGCAGCTTAGTATGGGGGCTTTCGAGAGAGCAGTACTTC. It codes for CASSLVWGLSREQYF.